This TCR beta chain was captured by sequencing in a study of blood T cell repertoires in COVID-19. Trimming removed 0 bases from V and 6 bases from J; junction bases left unmatched: 3. CDR1 SGHRS and CDR2 YFSETQ come from the germline V gene. This CDR3 has 14 residues. The assay was immunoSEQ multiplex PCR, and TCRdb's table has in-frame clones only and misses some. The sample carries approximately 150,000 clones, almost 80% recorded once. The sequence derives from a man between 45 and 60 years old with active or convalescent COVID-19. The sample was peripheral blood. The chain carries TRBV5-1 and TRBJ2-1; 7 bases agree with TRBD2. The CDR3 DNA follows: TGCGCCAGCAGCTTGGGGCGGGAGACCAATGAGCAGTTCTTC. Its protein product is CASSLGRETNEQFF.